These 5 T cell receptor beta chains were all obtained from the same sample, sequenced in a study of T-cell reconstitution after alpha-beta-depleted transplantation in children. Preparing the TCRbeta library involved the use of unique molecular identifiers. TCRdb itself ran the PCR reads through MiXCR, one entry per CDR3 protein. Of under 300,000 distinct CDR3 sequences listed, approximately 10% are singletons. The sample here was peripheral blood, taken 180 days after TCRalphabeta/CD19-depleted stem cell transplant. The receptor set was obtained from a male patient between 2 and 9 years old who had a stem cell transplant for chronic granulomatous disease, so the T cells may come from the graft donor.

This clonotype was seen at least ten times. The V gene is TRBV11-2, the J gene TRBJ2-1, with D possibly being TRBD1 (5 bases). Germline-derived CDR1 and CDR2 are SGHAT and FQNNGV. There are 16 residues in the CDR3. The germline V and J ends were trimmed by 0 bases and 0 bases, with 9 bases remaining between them. The CDR3 protein is CASSLDRQFSYNEQFF. The CDR3, as DNA: TGTGCCAGCAGCTTAGATCGACAGTTCTCCTACAATGAGCAGTTCTTC.

This clonotype was counted at least ten times. The chain joins TRBV4-3 to TRBJ2-7; TRBD1 or TRBD2 may be the D gene (5 bases each). This CDR3 contains 19 residues. The germline gives CDR1 LGHNA, CDR2 YSLEER. V was shortened by 0 bases and J by 0 bases, with 21 bases between the two germline ends. CDR3 protein: CASSQDRLVPEGPSYEQYF. As DNA, the CDR3 is TGCGCCAGCAGCCAAGATCGTCTCGTACCAGAGGGGCCCTCCTACGAGCAGTACTTC.

This clonotype was seen ten or more times. The J gene is TRBJ1-3, the V gene TRBV24-1; D uncertain. V gave up 5 bases and J gave up 0 bases, with 7 bases separating them. This CDR3 spans 14 amino acids. Germline CDR1 is KGHDR and CDR2 is SFDVKD. The CDR3 here is CATSGDISGNTIYF. CDR3 DNA sequence: TGTGCCACCAGTGGGGATATCTCTGGAAACACCATATATTTT.

This clonotype was seen ten or more times. The chain combines TRBV7-6 with TRBJ2-7; 7 bases are shared with TRBD2. Trimming took 1 base from V and 5 from J; bases not matched to a gene: 11. There are 16 residues in the CDR3. Germline CDR1 SGHVS, CDR2 FNYEAQ. The CDR3 DNA is TGTGCCAGCAGCTTAGGGCCTAGCGGAGCCCCCAACGAGCAGTACTTC. Translated: CASSLGPSGAPNEQYF.

This clonotype was recorded at least ten times. The V and J genes are TRBV28 and TRBJ2-1, with 10 bases that match TRBD2. This CDR3 contains 15 residues. After removal of 1 base from V and 7 bases from J, the junction contained 4 bases not matched to a gene. Germline CDR1 reads MDHEN; CDR2 reads SYDVKM. Written as DNA, the CDR3 is TGTGCCAGCAGTTTATTAGGACTAGCGGTTAATGAGCAGTTCTTC. Amino acids: CASSLLGLAVNEQFF. Combining the CDR3 with reference TRBV28 and TRBJ2-1 gives the whole variable domain DVKVTQSSRYLVKRTGEKVFLECVQDMDHENMFWYRQDPGLGLRLIYFSYDVKMKEKGDIPEGYSVSREKKERFSLILESASTNQTSMYLCASSLLGLAVNEQFFGPGTRLTVL.